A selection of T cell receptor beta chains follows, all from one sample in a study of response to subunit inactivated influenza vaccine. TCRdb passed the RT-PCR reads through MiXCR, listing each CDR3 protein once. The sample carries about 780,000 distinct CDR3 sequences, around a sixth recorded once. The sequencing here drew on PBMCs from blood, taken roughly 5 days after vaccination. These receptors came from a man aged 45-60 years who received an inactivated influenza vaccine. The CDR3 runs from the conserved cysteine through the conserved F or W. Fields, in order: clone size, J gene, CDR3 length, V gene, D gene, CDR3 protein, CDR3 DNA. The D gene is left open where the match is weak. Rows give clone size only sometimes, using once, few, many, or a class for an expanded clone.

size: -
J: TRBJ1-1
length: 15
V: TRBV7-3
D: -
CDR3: CASSLTGTLNTEAFF
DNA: TGTGCCAGCAGCTTAACTGGAACCTTGAACACTGAAGCTTTCTTT

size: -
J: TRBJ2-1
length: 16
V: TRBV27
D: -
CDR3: CASSLSIGDSYNEQFF
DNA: TGTGCCAGCAGTTTATCAATAGGGGATTCCTACAATGAGCAGTTCTTC

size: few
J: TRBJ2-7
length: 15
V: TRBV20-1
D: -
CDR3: CSASLPRGRGGEQYF
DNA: TGCAGTGCTAGCCTCCCCCGGGGGCGTGGGGGGGAGCAGTACTTC

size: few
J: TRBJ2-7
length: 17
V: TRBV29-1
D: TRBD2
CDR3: CSVVPLAGVPSSYEQYF
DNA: TGCAGCGTTGTGCCTCTAGCGGGAGTTCCGAGCTCCTACGAGCAGTACTTC

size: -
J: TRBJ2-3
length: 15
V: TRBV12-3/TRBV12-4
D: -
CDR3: CASTPNWERADTQYF
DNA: TGTGCCAGCACCCCGAATTGGGAGCGAGCAGATACGCAGTATTTT

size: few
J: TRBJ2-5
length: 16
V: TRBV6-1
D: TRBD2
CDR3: CASRGLAGALGETQYF
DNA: TGTGCCAGCAGAGGACTAGCGGGGGCCCTCGGGGAGACCCAGTACTTC

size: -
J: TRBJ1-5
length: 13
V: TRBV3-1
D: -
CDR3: CASSHHPLKPQHF
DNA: TGTGCCAGCAGCCACCACCCCTTGAAGCCCCAGCATTTT

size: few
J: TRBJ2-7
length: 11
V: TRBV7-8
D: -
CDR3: CASSFRGDQYF
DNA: TGTGCCAGCAGCTTTAGGGGCGATCAGTACTTC

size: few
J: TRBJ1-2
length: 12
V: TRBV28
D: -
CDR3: CASRLRNYGYTF
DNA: TGTGCCAGCAGGCTCCGTAACTATGGCTACACCTTC

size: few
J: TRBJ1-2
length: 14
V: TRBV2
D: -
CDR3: CASSEDSPAYGYTF
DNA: TGTGCCAGCAGTGAAGACAGTCCAGCCTATGGCTACACCTTC

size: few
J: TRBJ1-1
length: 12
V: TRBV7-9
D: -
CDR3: CASTPGDTEAFF
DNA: TGTGCCAGCACCCCGGGGGATACTGAAGCTTTCTTT

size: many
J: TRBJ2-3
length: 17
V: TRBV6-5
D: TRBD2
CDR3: CASSYSSLAGGADTQYF
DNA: TGTGCCAGCAGTTACTCCTCCTTAGCGGGAGGGGCAGATACGCAGTATTTT

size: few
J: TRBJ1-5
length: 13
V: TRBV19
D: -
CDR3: CASSIGVSQPQHF
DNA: TGTGCCAGTAGTATAGGGGTATCTCAGCCCCAGCATTTT

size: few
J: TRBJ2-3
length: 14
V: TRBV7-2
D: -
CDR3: CASSQTSSADTQYF
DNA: TGTGCCAGCAGCCAGACTAGTAGCGCAGATACGCAGTATTTT

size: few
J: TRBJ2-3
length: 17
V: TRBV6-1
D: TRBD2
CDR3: CASKMARTSDGTDTQYF
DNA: TGTGCCAGCAAAATGGCCCGAACTAGCGACGGAACAGATACGCAGTATTTT

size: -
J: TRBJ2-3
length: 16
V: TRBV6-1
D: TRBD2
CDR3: CASRRLAGGNTDTQYF
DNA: TGTGCCAGCAGACGACTAGCGGGGGGAAACACAGATACGCAGTATTTT

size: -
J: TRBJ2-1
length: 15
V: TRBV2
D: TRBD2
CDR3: CASGGGRGSYNEQFF
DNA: TGTGCCAGCGGGGGCGGGAGGGGGTCCTACAATGAGCAGTTCTTC

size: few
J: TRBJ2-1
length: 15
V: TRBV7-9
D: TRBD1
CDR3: CASSQAGTGSNEQFF
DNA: TGTGCCAGCAGCCAGGCGGGGACAGGGTCTAATGAGCAGTTCTTC

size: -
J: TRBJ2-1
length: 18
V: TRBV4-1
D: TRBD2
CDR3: CASSQEGVLAGAGNEQFF
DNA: TGCGCCAGCAGCCAAGAAGGGGTTTTGGCAGGAGCGGGGAATGAGCAGTTCTTC

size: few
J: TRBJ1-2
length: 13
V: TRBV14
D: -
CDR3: CASSQESSYGYTF
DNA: TGTGCCAGCAGCCAAGAATCCAGCTATGGCTACACCTTC

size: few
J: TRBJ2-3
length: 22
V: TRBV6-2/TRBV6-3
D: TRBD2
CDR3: CASSYGVKTATSGGTRRGTQYF
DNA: TGTGCCAGCAGTTACGGGGTCAAAACCGCGACTAGCGGGGGGACCCGCCGTGGTACGCAGTATTTT

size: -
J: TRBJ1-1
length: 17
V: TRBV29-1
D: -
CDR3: CSVEEAYQGLMNTEAFF
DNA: TGCAGCGTTGAAGAAGCCTATCAGGGCCTCATGAACACTGAAGCTTTCTTT

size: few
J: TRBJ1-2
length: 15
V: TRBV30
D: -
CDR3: CAWSVRLREDYGYTF
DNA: TGTGCCTGGAGTGTACGTCTCAGGGAGGACTATGGCTACACCTTC

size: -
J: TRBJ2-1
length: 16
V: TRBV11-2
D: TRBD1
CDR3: CASSETTGGSYNEQFF
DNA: TGTGCCAGCAGCGAAACGACAGGGGGCTCCTACAATGAGCAGTTCTTC

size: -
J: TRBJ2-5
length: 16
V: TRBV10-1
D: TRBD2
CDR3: CASSAILAGGPETQYF
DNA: TGCGCCAGCAGTGCCATCCTAGCGGGAGGGCCAGAGACCCAGTACTTC

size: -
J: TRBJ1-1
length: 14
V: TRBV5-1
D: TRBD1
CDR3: CASSLGGQGRTAFF
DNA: TGCGCCAGCAGCTTGGGCGGACAGGGTCGAACAGCTTTCTTT

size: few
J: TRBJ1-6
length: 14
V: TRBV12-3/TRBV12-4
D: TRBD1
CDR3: CASSKTGGYSPLHF
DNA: TGTGCCAGCAGTAAAACAGGGGGCTATTCACCCCTCCACTTT

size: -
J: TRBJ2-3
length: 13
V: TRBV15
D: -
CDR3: CATSRGKRDTQYF
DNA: TGTGCCACCAGCAGAGGAAAAAGGGATACGCAGTATTTT

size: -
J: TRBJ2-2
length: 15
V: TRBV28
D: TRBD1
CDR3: CASSTDRVNTGELFF
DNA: TGTGCCAGCAGTACGGACAGGGTGAACACCGGGGAGCTGTTTTTT

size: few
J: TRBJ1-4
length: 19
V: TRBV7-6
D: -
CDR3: CASSHLKGILEATNEKLFF
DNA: TGTGCCAGCAGCCACCTCAAGGGGATATTAGAGGCAACTAATGAAAAACTGTTTTTT

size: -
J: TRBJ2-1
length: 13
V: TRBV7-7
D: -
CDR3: CASSFDSGNEQFF
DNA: TGTGCCAGCAGCTTTGACAGCGGCAATGAGCAGTTCTTC

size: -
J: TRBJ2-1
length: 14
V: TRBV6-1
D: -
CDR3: CASSVSDSYNEQFF
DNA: TGTGCCAGCAGTGTTTCCGACTCCTACAATGAGCAGTTCTTC

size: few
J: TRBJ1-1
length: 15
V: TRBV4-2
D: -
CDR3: CASSQDWGELGEAFF
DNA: TGTGCCAGCAGCCAAGACTGGGGGGAATTGGGTGAAGCTTTCTTT

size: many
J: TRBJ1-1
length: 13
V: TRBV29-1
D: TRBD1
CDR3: CSVERDRGTEAFF
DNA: TGCAGCGTTGAGAGGGACAGGGGCACTGAAGCTTTCTTT

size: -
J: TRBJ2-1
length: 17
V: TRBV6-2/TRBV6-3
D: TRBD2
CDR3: CASSYTLAGADYNEQFF
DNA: TGTGCCAGCAGTTACACGCTAGCGGGAGCGGACTACAATGAGCAGTTCTTC

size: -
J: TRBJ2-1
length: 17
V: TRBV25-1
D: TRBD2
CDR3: CASSELVAGSLIGEQFF
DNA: TGTGCCAGCAGTGAATTGGTAGCGGGGAGTTTAATTGGTGAGCAGTTCTTC

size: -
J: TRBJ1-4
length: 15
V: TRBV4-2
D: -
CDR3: CASSHYSPTNEKLFF
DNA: TGTGCCAGCAGCCATTACAGCCCAACTAATGAAAAACTGTTTTTT

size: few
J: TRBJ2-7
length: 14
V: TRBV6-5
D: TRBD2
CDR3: CASSYFSGSYEQYF
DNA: TGTGCCAGCAGTTATTTCAGCGGGAGCTACGAGCAGTACTTC

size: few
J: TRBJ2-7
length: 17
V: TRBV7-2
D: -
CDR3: CASSLGKDFLSPYEQYF
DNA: TGTGCCAGCAGCCTGGGAAAGGATTTTCTGTCCCCCTACGAGCAGTACTTC

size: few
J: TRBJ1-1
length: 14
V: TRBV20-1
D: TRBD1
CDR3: CSASDLRGWAEAFF
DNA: TGCAGTGCTAGCGACCTCAGGGGGTGGGCTGAAGCTTTCTTT

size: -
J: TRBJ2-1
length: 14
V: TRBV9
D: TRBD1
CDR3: CASSFRQGPNEQFF
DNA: TGTGCCAGCAGCTTTCGACAGGGCCCAAATGAGCAGTTCTTC

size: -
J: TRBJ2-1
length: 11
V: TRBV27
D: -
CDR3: CASRFMGLPFF
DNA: TGTGCCAGCAGATTTATGGGGTTACCGTTCTTC

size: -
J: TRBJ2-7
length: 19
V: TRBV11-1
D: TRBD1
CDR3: CASSLGPYRGSRGSYEQYF
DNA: TGTGCCAGCAGCTTAGGTCCTTACAGGGGGTCGAGGGGATCCTACGAGCAGTACTTC

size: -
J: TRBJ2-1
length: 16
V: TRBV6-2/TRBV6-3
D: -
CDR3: CASSYSMSSRGNEQFF
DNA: TGTGCCAGCAGTTACTCTATGTCTAGCCGCGGCAATGAGCAGTTCTTC

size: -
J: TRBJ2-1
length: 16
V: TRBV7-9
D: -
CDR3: CASSPQVRTSYNEQFF
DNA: TGTGCCAGCAGCCCACAGGTGCGGACCTCCTACAATGAGCAGTTCTTC

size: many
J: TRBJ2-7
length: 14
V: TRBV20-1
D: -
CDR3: CSARDGASPGEQYF
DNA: TGCAGTGCTAGAGATGGGGCCTCTCCGGGGGAGCAGTACTTC

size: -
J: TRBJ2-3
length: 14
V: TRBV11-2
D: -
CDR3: CASKGWGTTDTQYF
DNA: TGTGCCAGCAAGGGATGGGGGACCACAGATACGCAGTATTTT

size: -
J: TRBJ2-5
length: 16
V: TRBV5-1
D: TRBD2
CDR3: CASSSSSGPPGETQYF
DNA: TGCGCCAGCAGCTCCTCTAGCGGACCCCCGGGGGAGACCCAGTACTTC

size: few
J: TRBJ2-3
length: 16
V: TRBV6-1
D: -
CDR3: CASSRTFQTSTDTQYF
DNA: TGTGCCAGCAGTAGGACTTTTCAGACTAGCACAGATACGCAGTATTTT

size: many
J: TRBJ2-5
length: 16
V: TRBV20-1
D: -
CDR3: CSARDHVREYQETQYF
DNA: TGCAGTGCTAGAGATCACGTGAGAGAGTACCAAGAGACCCAGTACTTC

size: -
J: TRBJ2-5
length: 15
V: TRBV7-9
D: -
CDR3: CASSLGNRLQETQYF
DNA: TGTGCCAGCAGCTTAGGTAACAGGCTACAAGAGACCCAGTACTTC